This T cell receptor beta chain was retrieved from a study of blood T cells in healthy people across ages. The sample, around 10 milliliters of peripheral blood, was drawn from each donor. Then a second PCR, running roughly 7 to 11 cycles, was carried out with a sample-barcoded 5' primer and a J-beta primer mix. TCRdb independently ran MiXCR on the 5' RACE reads; one entry per CDR3 protein. The sample shows about 780,000 distinct CDR3 sequences, roughly 24% of them seen only once. Germline loops: CDR1 SQVTM, CDR2 ANQGSEA. The CDR3 extends over 12 amino acids. In this sample, this clonotype turned up a few times. The sample also formed part of further work on T cells of mothers and their children.

Sequenced sample: blood. The receptor was isolated from a boy between 10 and 17 years old in good health. J is TRBJ2-5 and V is TRBV29-1; 7 bases line up with TRBD1. The J call is doubtful: the DNA matches TRBJ2-7 better. CDR3 sequence reads: CSATDREYEQYF. The CDR3 region has the DNA TGCAGCGCAACCGACAGGGAGTACGAGCAGTACTTC.